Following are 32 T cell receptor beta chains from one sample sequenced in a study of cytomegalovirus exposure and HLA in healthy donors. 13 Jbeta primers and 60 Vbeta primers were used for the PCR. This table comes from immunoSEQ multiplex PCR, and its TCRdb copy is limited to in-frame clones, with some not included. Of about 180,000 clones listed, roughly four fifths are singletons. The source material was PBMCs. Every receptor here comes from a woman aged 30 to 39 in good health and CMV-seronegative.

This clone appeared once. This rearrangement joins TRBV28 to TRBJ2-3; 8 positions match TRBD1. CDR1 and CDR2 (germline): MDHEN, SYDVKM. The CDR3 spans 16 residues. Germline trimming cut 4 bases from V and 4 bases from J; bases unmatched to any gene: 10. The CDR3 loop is CASSSGQGSLADTQYF. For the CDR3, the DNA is TGTGCCAGCAGTTCCGGACAGGGAAGTTTAGCAGATACGCAGTATTTT.

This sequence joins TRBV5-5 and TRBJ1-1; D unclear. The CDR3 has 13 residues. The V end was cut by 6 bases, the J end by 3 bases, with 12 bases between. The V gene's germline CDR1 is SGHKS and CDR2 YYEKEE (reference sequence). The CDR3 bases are TGTGCCAGCAAAACAAACGAGGACACTGAAGCTTTCTTT. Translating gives CASKTNEDTEAFF.

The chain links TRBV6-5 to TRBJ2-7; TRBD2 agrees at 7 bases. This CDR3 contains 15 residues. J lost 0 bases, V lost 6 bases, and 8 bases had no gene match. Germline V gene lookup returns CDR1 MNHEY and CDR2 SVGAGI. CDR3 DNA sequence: TGTGCCAGCAGCCCGGGGGGTACCCTCTCCTACGAGCAGTACTTC. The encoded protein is CASSPGGTLSYEQYF.

The DNA for the CDR3 is TGTGCCAGCAGCTTAAGAGTGTGGGAGAGGGGCACAGATACGCAGTATTTT. This gives the protein CASSLRVWERGTDTQYF. The gene calls are TRBV13 and TRBJ2-3; the D gene is possibly TRBD2 (5 bases). V shed 2 bases and J shed 1 base, with 16 bases lying between them. Germline CDR1 is PRHDT and CDR2 is FYEKMQ (reference sequence). This CDR3 comprises 17 residues.

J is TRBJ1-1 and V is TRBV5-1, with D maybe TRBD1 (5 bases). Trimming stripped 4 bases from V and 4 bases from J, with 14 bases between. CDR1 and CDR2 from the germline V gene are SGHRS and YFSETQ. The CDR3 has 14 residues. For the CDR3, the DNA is TGCGCCAGCAGCAATTTACAGGATGGCACTGAAGCTTTCTTT. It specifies CASSNLQDGTEAFF.

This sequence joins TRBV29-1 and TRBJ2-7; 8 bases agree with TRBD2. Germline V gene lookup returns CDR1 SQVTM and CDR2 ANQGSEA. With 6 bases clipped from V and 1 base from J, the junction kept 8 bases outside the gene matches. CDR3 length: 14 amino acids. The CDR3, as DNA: TGCAGCGTCGGGGATAGCGGGACTTCCTACGAGCAGTACTTC. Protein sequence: CSVGDSGTSYEQYF.

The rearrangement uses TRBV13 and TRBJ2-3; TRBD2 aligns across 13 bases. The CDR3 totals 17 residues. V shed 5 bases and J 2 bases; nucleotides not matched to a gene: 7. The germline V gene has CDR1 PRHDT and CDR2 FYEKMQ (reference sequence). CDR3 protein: CASSMGTSGADTDTQYF. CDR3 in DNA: TGTGCCAGCAGCATGGGGACTAGCGGGGCTGACACAGATACGCAGTATTTT. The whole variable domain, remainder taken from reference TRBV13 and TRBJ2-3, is AAGVIQSPRHLIKEKRETATLKCYPIPRHDTVYWYQQGPGQDPQFLISFYEKMQSDKGSIPDRFSAQQFSDYHSELNMSSLELGDSALYFCASSMGTSGADTDTQYFGPGTRLTVL.

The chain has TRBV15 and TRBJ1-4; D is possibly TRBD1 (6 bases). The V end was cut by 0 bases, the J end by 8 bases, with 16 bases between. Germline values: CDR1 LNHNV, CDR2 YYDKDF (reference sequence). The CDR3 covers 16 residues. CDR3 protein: CATSREYEGQKEKLFF. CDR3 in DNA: TGTGCCACCAGCAGAGAATATGAGGGACAAAAAGAAAAACTGTTTTTT.

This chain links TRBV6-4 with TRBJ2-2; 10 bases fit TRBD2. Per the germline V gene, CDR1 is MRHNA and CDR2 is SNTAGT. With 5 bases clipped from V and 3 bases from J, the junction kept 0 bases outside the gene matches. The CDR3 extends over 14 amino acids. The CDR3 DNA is TGTGCCAGCAGTAGCGGGAGGGACACCGGGGAGCTGTTTTTT. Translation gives CASSSGRDTGELFF.

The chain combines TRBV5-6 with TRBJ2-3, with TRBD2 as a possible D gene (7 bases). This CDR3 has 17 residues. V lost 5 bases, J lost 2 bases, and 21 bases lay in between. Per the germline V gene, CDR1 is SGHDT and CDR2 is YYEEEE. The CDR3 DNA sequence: TGTGCCAGCAGACTGGGCCTAGGGGCGGGGGCCACAGATACGCAGTATTTT. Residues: CASRLGLGAGATDTQYF.

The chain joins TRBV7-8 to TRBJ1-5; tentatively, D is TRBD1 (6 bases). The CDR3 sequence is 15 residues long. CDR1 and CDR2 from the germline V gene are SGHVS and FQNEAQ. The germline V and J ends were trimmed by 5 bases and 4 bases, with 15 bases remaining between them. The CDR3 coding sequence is TGTGCCAGCAGCGCAGAGCCAGGGGAAAATCAGCCCCAGCATTTT. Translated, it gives CASSAEPGENQPQHF. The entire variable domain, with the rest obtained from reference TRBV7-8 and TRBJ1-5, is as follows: GAGVSQSPRYKVAKRGQDVALRCDPISGHVSLFWYQQALGQGPEFLTYFQNEAQLDKSGLPSDRFFAERPEGSVSTLKIQRTQQEDSAVYLCASSAEPGENQPQHFGDGTRLSIL.

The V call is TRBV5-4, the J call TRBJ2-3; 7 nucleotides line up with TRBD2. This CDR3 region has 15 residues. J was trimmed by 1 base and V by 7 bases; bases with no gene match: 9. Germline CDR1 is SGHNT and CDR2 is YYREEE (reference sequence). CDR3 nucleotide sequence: TGTGCCAGCGGGGAGCGGGGCCGGGGCACAGATACGCAGTATTTT. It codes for CASGERGRGTDTQYF.

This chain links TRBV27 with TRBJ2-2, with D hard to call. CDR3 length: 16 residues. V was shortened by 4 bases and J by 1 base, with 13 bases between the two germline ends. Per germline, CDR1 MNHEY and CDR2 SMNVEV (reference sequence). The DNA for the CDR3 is TGTGCCAGCAGTTCGCCCCTGCGGCAGAACACCGGGGAGCTGTTTTTT. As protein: CASSSPLRQNTGELFF.

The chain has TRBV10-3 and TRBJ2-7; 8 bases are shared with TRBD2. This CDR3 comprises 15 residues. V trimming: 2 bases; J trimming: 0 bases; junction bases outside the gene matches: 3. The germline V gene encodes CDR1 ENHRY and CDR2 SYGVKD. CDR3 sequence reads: CAISEVAGSSYEQYF. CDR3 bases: TGTGCCATCAGTGAGGTAGCGGGGAGCTCCTACGAGCAGTACTTC.

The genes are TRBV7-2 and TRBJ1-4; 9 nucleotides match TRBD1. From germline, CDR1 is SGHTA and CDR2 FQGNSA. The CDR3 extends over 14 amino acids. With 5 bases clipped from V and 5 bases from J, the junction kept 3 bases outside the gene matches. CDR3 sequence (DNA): TGTGCCAGCAGCCCGGACAGGGGAAATGAAAAACTGTTTTTT. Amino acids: CASSPDRGNEKLFF.

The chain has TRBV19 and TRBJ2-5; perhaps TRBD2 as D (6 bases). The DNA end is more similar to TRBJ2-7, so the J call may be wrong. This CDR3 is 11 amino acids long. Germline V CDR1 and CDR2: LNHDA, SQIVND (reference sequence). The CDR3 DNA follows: TGTGCCAGTATTGGAGGGGCCGAGCAGTACTTC. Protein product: CASIGGAEQYF.

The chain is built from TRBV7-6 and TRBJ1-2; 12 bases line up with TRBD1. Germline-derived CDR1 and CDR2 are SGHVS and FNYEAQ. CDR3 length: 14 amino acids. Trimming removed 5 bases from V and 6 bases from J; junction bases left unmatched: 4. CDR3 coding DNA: TGTGCCAGCAGCCAGGGGACAGGGGGCCATGGCTACACCTTC. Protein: CASSQGTGGHGYTF.

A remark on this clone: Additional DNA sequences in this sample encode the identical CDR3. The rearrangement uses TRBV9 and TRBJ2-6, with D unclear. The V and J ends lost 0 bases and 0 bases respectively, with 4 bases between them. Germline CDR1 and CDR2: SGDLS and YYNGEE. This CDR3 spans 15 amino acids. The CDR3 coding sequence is TGTGCCAGCAGCGTAGCGGGCTCTGGGGCCAACGTCCTGACTTTC. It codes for CASSVAGSGANVLTF.

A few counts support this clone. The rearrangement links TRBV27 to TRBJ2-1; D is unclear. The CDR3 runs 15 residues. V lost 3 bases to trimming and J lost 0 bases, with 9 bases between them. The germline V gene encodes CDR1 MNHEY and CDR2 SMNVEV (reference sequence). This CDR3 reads CASSFSVSSYNEQFF. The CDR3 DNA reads TGTGCCAGCAGTTTTTCCGTGAGCTCCTACAATGAGCAGTTCTTC.

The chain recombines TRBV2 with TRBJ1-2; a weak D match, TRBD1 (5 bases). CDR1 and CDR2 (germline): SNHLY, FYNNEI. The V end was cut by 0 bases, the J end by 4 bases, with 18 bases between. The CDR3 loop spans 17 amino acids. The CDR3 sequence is CASSEALLQGKGYGYTF. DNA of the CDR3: TGTGCCAGCAGTGAAGCGCTTCTGCAGGGAAAGGGCTATGGCTACACCTTC.

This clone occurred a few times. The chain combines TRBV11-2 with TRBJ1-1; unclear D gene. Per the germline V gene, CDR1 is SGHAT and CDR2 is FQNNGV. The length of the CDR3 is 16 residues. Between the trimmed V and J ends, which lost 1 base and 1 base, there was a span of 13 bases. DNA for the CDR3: TGTGCCAGCAGCTTAGCCCTAGGAGGGAGGAACACTGAAGCTTTCTTT. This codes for CASSLALGGRNTEAFF.

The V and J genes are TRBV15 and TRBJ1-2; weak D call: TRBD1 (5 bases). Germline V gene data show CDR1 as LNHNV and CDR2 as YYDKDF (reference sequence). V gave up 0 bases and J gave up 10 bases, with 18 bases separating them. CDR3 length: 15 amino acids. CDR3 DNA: TGTGCCACCAGCAGAGATTTGGGGGGACTCCGAGTCTACACCTTC. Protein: CATSRDLGGLRVYTF. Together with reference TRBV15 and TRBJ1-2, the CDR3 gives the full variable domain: DAMVIQNPRYQVTQFGKPVTLSCSQTLNHNVMYWYQQKSSQAPKLLFHYYDKDFNNEADTPDNFQSRRPNTSFCFLDIRSPGLGDTAMYLCATSRDLGGLRVYTFGSGTRLTVV.

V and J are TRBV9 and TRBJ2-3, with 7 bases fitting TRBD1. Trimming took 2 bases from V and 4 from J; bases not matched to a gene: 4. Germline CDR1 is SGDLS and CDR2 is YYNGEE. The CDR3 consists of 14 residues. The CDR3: CASSVDRAPDTQYF. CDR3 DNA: TGTGCCAGCAGCGTCGACAGGGCCCCAGATACGCAGTATTTT.

CDR3 amino acids: CASRSGGYGYTF. Here the CDR3 DNA reads TGTGCCAGCAGGTCGGGTGGCTATGGCTACACCTTC. J is TRBJ1-2 and V is TRBV5-6; D remains ambiguous. The germline V gene encodes CDR1 SGHDT and CDR2 YYEEEE. This CDR3 contains 12 residues. The V end lost 5 bases, the J end lost 4 bases, and 9 bases lay between the germline ends.

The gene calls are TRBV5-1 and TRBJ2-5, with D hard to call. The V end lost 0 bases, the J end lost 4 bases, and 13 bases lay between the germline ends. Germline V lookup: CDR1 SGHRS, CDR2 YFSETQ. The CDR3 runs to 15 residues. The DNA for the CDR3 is TGCGCCAGCAGCTTGGGAGCTACGCCTGGAGAGACCCAGTACTTC. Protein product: CASSLGATPGETQYF. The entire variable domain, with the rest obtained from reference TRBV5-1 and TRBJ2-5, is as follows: KAGVTQTPRYLIKTRGQQVTLSCSPISGHRSVSWYQQTPGQGLQFLFEYFSETQRNKGNFPGRFSGRQFSNSRSEMNVSTLELGDSALYLCASSLGATPGETQYFGPGTRLLVL.

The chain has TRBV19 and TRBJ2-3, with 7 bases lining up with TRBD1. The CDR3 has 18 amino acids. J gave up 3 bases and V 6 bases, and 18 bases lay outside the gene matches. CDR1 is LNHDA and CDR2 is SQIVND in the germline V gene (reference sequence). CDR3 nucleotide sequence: TGTGCCAGTAGGAGGTCCGGTGGTGACAGCAGGGGGACAGATACGCAGTATTTT. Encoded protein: CASRRSGGDSRGTDTQYF. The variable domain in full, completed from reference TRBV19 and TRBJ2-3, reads DGGITQSPKYLFRKEGQNVTLSCEQNLNHDAMYWYRQDPGQGLRLIYYSQIVNDFQKGDIAEGYSVSREKKESFPLTVTSAQKNPTAFYLCASRRSGGDSRGTDTQYFGPGTRLTVL.

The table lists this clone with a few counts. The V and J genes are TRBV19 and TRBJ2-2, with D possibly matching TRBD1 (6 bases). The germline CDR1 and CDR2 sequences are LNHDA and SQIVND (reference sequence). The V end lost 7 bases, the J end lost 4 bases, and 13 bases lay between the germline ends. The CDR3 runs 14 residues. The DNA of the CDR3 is TGTGCCAGTACCTGGGGGCCTAGCACCGGGGAGCTGTTTTTT. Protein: CASTWGPSTGELFF.

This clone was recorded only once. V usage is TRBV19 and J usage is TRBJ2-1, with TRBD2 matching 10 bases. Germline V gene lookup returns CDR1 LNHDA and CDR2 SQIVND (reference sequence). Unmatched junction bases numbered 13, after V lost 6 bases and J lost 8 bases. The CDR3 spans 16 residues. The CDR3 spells CASSRETSGATHEQFF. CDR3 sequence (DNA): TGTGCCAGTAGCCGAGAAACTAGCGGGGCCACGCATGAGCAGTTCTTC.

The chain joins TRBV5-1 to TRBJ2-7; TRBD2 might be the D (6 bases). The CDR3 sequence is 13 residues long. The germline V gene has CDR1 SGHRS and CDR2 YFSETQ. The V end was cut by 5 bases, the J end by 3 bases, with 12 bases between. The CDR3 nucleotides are TGCGCCAGCAGTGGTGACGGGGGCTACGAGCAGTACTTC. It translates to CASSGDGGYEQYF.

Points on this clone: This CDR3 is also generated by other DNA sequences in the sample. CDR3 residues: CASSQGLAGTRTYEQYF. DNA of the CDR3: TGCGCCAGCAGCCAGGGACTAGCGGGGACTAGGACCTACGAGCAGTACTTC. V usage is TRBV5-1 and J usage is TRBJ2-7, with TRBD2 matching over 13 bases. Germline trimming cut 4 bases from V and 2 bases from J; bases unmatched to any gene: 9. Germline-derived CDR1 and CDR2 are SGHRS and YFSETQ. This CDR3 is 17 amino acids long.

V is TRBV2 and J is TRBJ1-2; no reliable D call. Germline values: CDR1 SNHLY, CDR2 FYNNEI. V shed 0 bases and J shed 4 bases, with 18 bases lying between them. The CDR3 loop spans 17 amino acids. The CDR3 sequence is CASSEALRGIFTYGYTF. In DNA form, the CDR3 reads TGTGCCAGCAGTGAAGCGCTTCGGGGTATTTTTACCTATGGCTACACCTTC. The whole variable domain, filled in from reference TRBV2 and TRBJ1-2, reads EPEVTQTPSHQVTQMGQEVILRCVPISNHLYFYWYRQILGQKVEFLVSFYNNEISEKSEIFDDQFSVERPDGSNFTLKIRSTKLEDSAMYFCASSEALRGIFTYGYTFGSGTRLTVV.

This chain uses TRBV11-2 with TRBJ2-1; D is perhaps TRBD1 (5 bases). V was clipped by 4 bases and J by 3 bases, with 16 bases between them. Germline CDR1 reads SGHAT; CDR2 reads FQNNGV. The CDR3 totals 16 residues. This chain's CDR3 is CASSSSTDSFYNEQFF. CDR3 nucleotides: TGTGCCAGCAGCTCCTCGACAGATTCTTTCTACAATGAGCAGTTCTTC.